The T cell receptor beta chain described here comes from a study of metastatic and nonmetastatic thyroid tumors. Whole-study context: Patients with malignant and benign thyroid disease provided blood and tumor or nodule tissue, whose repertoires were compared.

Losses at the gene ends were 4 bases for V and 3 bases for J; bases not matched to a gene: 8. The CDR3 sequence is 15 residues long. CDR1 and CDR2 from the germline V gene are MNHEY and SVGEGT. Under the authors' procedure: The study took CDR3 differences across clinicopathological groups and made a distant-metastasis classifier for papillary thyroid cancer from them. TCRdb re-analyzed the PCR reads using MiXCR. TCRdb's processing, not the authors' own work, is the source of the V and J calls. The repertoire consists of 30,000 or so clones, with 20% to 25% occurring once and the leading ten covering 9.2%. By share, this clone ranks as medium-sized (0.01 to 0.1%). What it binds is unknown. All patients were treatment-naive before thyroid surgery. Regarding the study as a whole: Malignant thyroid tumors reportedly exceeded benign nodules significantly in TCR beta diversity, with the difference appearing in blood and tumor.

This TCR was sampled from a female donor with papillary thyroid cancer or a benign thyroid nodule (not recorded which). Some clones in this sample may be carry-over from other donors' samples. The sequenced sample consisted of blood. The chain links TRBV6-2 or TRBV6-3 to TRBJ2-7; TRBD2 aligns across 8 bases. The CDR3 DNA is TGTGCCAGCAGTTCCCTTACTAGCGGCAACTACGAGCAGTACTTC. Amino acid sequence: CASSSLTSGNYEQYF.